These 25 T cell receptor beta chains were all obtained from the same sample, sequenced in a study of regulatory T cells in long-lasting Graves disease. To make TCR beta libraries, researchers used iRepertoire HTBI primers and Arm-PCR of CDR3 regions. TCRdb analysed the multiplex PCR reads with MiXCR anew, one entry per CDR3 protein. Among a few hundred thousand distinct CDR3 sequences listed, roughly 19% were seen once. Regarding time point: newly diagnosed GD, antithyroid drugs for less than 3 months. Scientists built the TCR library using RNA that was extracted from PBMCs. Separately, the same data were catalogued under a study of T cells in Graves' hyperthyroidism and ophthalmopathy.

The starting material was peripheral blood mononuclear cells (PBMCs), obtained at new diagnosis, from a patient treated with antithyroid drugs. The receptors were sampled from a woman aged 25 to 39 with Graves disease.

At least ten counts were recorded for this clonotype. The CDR3 loop is CASSIDSAISSQHF. CDR3 nucleotides: TGTGCCAGTAGTATAGACAGTGCAATCAGCTCCCAGCATTTT. The chain recombines TRBV19 with TRBJ1-5; no definite D call. The CDR3 extends over 14 amino acids. CDR1 and CDR2 from the germline V gene are LNHDA and SQIVND (reference sequence). V was cut by 0 bases and J by 11 bases, with 14 bases left in between. Based on the CDR3 plus reference TRBV19 and TRBJ1-5, the full variable domain is DGGITQSPKYLFRKEGQNVTLSCEQNLNHDAMYWYRQDPGQGLRLIYYSQIVNDFQKGDIAEGYSVSREKKESFPLTVTSAQKNPTAFYLCASSIDSAISSQHFGDGTRLSIL.

This clonotype occurred many times. The V and J genes are TRBV11-2 and TRBJ1-1; no clear D. Trimming took 6 bases from V and 1 from J, leaving 18 bases between them. Germline lookup yields CDR1 SGHAT and CDR2 FQNNGV. The CDR3 is 16 amino acids. The CDR3 protein is CASRSASGLGNTEAFF. CDR3 sequence (DNA): TGTGCCAGCAGGTCAGCTTCCGGACTTGGGAACACTGAAGCTTTCTTT.

This clonotype was observed many times. This chain joins TRBV2 and TRBJ2-2; a possible D gene is TRBD1 (5 bases). Trimming took 5 bases from V and 4 from J, leaving 11 bases between them. The length of the CDR3 is 14 residues. Germline V gene sequence: CDR1 SNHLY, CDR2 FYNNEI. The CDR3 loop is CASSWGSPTGELFF. In nucleotides, the CDR3 is TGTGCCAGCAGTTGGGGCAGCCCCACCGGGGAGCTGTTTTTT.

This clonotype showed up many times. The chain joins TRBV2 to TRBJ2-3; D is possibly TRBD1 (6 bases). V lost 4 bases to trimming and J lost 2 bases, with 16 bases between them. CDR3 length: 16 residues. Looked up from germline, CDR1 is SNHLY and CDR2 is FYNNEI. The CDR3 DNA sequence: TGTGCCAGCAGTGGTATACAGGGTAGGGACACAGATACGCAGTATTTT. Residues: CASSGIQGRDTDTQYF.

The sample holds many counts of this clonotype. The V and J genes are TRBV20-1 and TRBJ1-2; D may be TRBD1 (5 bases). The germline V gene encodes CDR1 DFQATT and CDR2 SNEGSKA (reference sequence). CDR3 length equals 15 residues. Trimming took off 0 bases at V and 3 bases at J, with 14 bases between the two ends. The CDR3 sequence: CSARDGALSYYGYTF. Written as DNA, the CDR3 is TGCAGTGCTAGAGATGGGGCCCTATCTTACTATGGCTACACCTTC.

This clonotype was picked up a small number of times. It may be a read error: a sequence one base away is much more abundant. The chain combines TRBV28 with TRBJ1-4, with D possibly matching TRBD1 (5 bases). Per germline, CDR1 MDHEN and CDR2 SYDVKM. Trimming removed 3 bases at V and 11 bases at J, with 10 bases between. The CDR3 contains 12 residues. CDR3 bases: TGTGCCAGCAGTTTCTATGGGGGGAAACTGTTTTTT. As protein: CASSFYGGKLFF.

Ten or more counts support this clonotype. The chain employs TRBV12-3 or TRBV12-4 and TRBJ1-2; D is ambiguous. The CDR3 has 13 amino acids. The germline V and J ends were trimmed by 5 bases and 8 bases, with 15 bases remaining between them. The DNA for the CDR3 is TGTGCCAGCAGTCTACGCCGAGCGGGAGGCTACACCTTC. It translates to CASSLRRAGGYTF.

This clonotype has at least ten counts. The V call is TRBV7-8, the J call TRBJ1-6, with D unclear. From germline, CDR1 is SGHVS and CDR2 FQNEAQ. The CDR3 totals 18 residues. V shed 6 bases and J shed 7 bases, with 25 bases lying between them. The CDR3, as DNA: TGTGCCAGCAGAAGGGAATCAGCCCATTCTTCTTACAATTCACCCCTCCACTTT. It yields the protein CASRRESAHSSYNSPLHF.

This clonotype was recorded many times. This chain links TRBV3-1 with TRBJ1-6; unclear D gene. Trimming removed 1 base from V and 13 bases from J, with 14 bases in between. The germline V gene has CDR1 LGHDT and CDR2 YNNKEL (reference sequence). This CDR3 spans 14 amino acids. CDR3 sequence: CASSQVPRLNPLHF. The DNA for the CDR3 is TGTGCCAGCAGCCAAGTCCCCCGGTTAAACCCCCTCCACTTT.

With respect to this clonotype: This sequence may be a read error, since a much larger clone differs from it by one base. This chain links TRBV2 with TRBJ1-1, with a tentative D call TRBD1 (6 bases). CDR1 and CDR2 (germline): SNHLY, FYNNEI. The CDR3 is 12 residues long. V was pared by 6 bases and J by 3 bases, with 8 bases between. The CDR3 sequence is CASSNRDTEAFF. For the CDR3, the DNA is TGTGCCAGCAGCAACAGGGACACTGAAGCTTTCTTT.

This clonotype appeared a few times. The chain carries TRBV29-1 and TRBJ1-2, with TRBD1 as a possible D gene (5 bases). In germline, CDR1 is SQVTM, CDR2 ANQGSEA. V was shortened by 4 bases and J by 4 bases, with 13 bases between the two germline ends. The CDR3 runs to 13 residues. This CDR3 is CSVGERGGYGYTF. The CDR3 nucleotides are TGCAGCGTTGGTGAAAGGGGCGGCTATGGCTACACCTTC.

The table lists this clonotype with many counts. The rearrangement joins TRBV11-2 to TRBJ2-3; 7 bases agree with TRBD1. The CDR3 loop spans 16 amino acids. Trimming took 5 bases from V and 2 from J; bases not matched to a gene: 10. Germline V gene data show CDR1 as SGHAT and CDR2 as FQNNGV. Here the CDR3 DNA reads TGTGCCAGCAGCCAGGACACACAGGGGATCACAGATACGCAGTATTTT. Amino acids: CASSQDTQGITDTQYF.

This clonotype occurred a few times. This chain links TRBV15 with TRBJ2-7, with D perhaps matching TRBD2 (5 bases). The V and J ends lost 4 bases and 6 bases respectively, with 19 bases between them. The germline gives CDR1 LNHNV, CDR2 YYDKDF (reference sequence). There are 15 residues in the CDR3. The CDR3 loop reads CATSTPGITRGEQYF. The DNA of the CDR3 is TGTGCCACCAGCACCCCCGGGATAACCCGCGGCGAGCAGTACTTC. Full variable domain (rest looked up from reference TRBV15 and TRBJ2-7): DAMVIQNPRYQVTQFGKPVTLSCSQTLNHNVMYWYQQKSSQAPKLLFHYYDKDFNNEADTPDNFQSRRPNTSFCFLDIRSPGLGDTAMYLCATSTPGITRGEQYFGPGTRLTVT.

The rearrangement links TRBV2 to TRBJ2-1; TRBD2 matches at 12 bases. The V segment lost 4 bases and the J segment 9 bases; nucleotides outside the gene matches: 7. This CDR3 spans 15 amino acids. Germline V gene lookup returns CDR1 SNHLY and CDR2 FYNNEI. CDR3 DNA: TGTGCCAGCAGTGGCCTAGCGGGAGGGTCCGTTGAGCAGTTCTTC. It encodes CASSGLAGGSVEQFF.

This clonotype has at least ten counts. The chain is built from TRBV28 and TRBJ1-5; D remains ambiguous. V dropped 3 bases and J dropped 7 bases, with 13 bases sitting between them. The CDR3 spans 14 residues. Germline CDR1 MDHEN, CDR2 SYDVKM. The CDR3 nucleotides are TGTGCCAGCAGTTTTCTATCTACCGGGCAGCCCCAGCATTTT. It specifies CASSFLSTGQPQHF.

The chain has TRBV11-2 and TRBJ2-3, with 8 bases fitting TRBD2. CDR3 length equals 16 residues. With V trimmed by 1 base and J by 3 bases, 6 bases remained unmatched. Per the germline V gene, CDR1 is SGHAT and CDR2 is FQNNGV. This CDR3 reads CASSLVGAGVTDTQYF. Written as DNA, the CDR3 is TGTGCCAGCAGCTTAGTAGGAGCGGGAGTGACAGATACGCAGTATTTT.

A word on this clonotype: This could be a read error, since a much larger clone is one nucleotide away. The chain links TRBV7-9 to TRBJ2-1; D gene uncertain. From germline, CDR1 is SEHNR and CDR2 FQNEAQ (reference sequence). Trimming removed 7 bases at V and 13 bases at J, with 17 bases between. The CDR3 is made up of 12 amino acids. This chain's CDR3 is CASTPYSTIQFF. CDR3 sequence (DNA): TGTGCCAGCACCCCCTACAGCACAATCCAGTTCTTC.

The sample holds many counts of this clonotype. V and J are TRBV12-3 or TRBV12-4 and TRBJ2-1, with 7 bases that match TRBD2. With V trimmed by 6 bases and J by 6 bases, 8 bases remained unmatched. The CDR3 is made up of 14 amino acids. In DNA form, the CDR3 reads TGTGCCAGCAGACAAGGGAGGGCCCTCAATGAGCAGTTCTTC. Its protein product is CASRQGRALNEQFF.

The chain employs TRBV7-3 and TRBJ2-1, with 8 bases lining up with TRBD2. The CDR3 has 15 amino acids. Germline V gene sequence: CDR1 SGHTA, CDR2 FQGTGA. The J segment lost 1 base and the V segment lost 5 bases, leaving 4 bases of the junction unmatched. This CDR3 is CASSPLAGSYNEQFF. The CDR3 coding sequence is TGTGCCAGCAGCCCCTTAGCGGGGTCCTACAATGAGCAGTTCTTC. Full variable domain (remainder filled in from reference TRBV7-3 and TRBJ2-1): GAGVSQTPSNKVTEKGKYVELRCDPISGHTALYWYRQSLGQGPEFLIYFQGTGAADDSGLPNDRFFAVRPEGSVSTLKIQRTERGDSAVYLCASSPLAGSYNEQFFGPGTRLTVL.

This clonotype was counted at least ten times. V gene TRBV3-1 combines with J gene TRBJ2-7; maybe TRBD1 (5 bases). There are 13 residues in the CDR3. Germline V gene data show CDR1 as LGHDT and CDR2 as YNNKEL (reference sequence). Trimming removed 3 bases at V and 3 bases at J, with 9 bases between. CDR3: CASSQDTLYEQYF. CDR3 DNA: TGTGCCAGCAGCCAGGACACACTCTACGAGCAGTACTTC.

This clonotype has at least ten counts. This chain uses TRBV11-2 with TRBJ2-3, with TRBD2 identical over 10 bases. CDR1 SGHAT and CDR2 FQNNGV come from the germline V gene. CDR3 size: 15 residues. Trimming took 4 bases from V and 1 from J; bases not matched to a gene: 2. For the CDR3, the DNA is TGTGCCAGCAGCTGGACTAGCGGTGGCACAGATACGCAGTATTTT. Translated: CASSWTSGGTDTQYF.

This clonotype was seen many times. V gene TRBV20-1 combines with J gene TRBJ1-2; 7 nucleotides agree with TRBD1. The CDR3 is 13 residues long. Germline V gene data show CDR1 as DFQATT and CDR2 as SNEGSKA (reference sequence). V was clipped by 6 bases and J by 0 bases; unmatched bases: 4. CDR3 sequence (DNA): TGCAGTGCCATACAGGGGACTAACTATGGCTACACCTTC. Its protein is CSAIQGTNYGYTF.

This clonotype was seen at least ten times. The rearrangement links TRBV28 to TRBJ1-1; weak D call: TRBD1 (5 bases). The CDR3 consists of 14 residues. CDR1 and CDR2 (germline): MDHEN, SYDVKM. V shed 6 bases and J shed 0 bases, with 11 bases lying between them. The CDR3 reads CASRRQIMNTEAFF. As DNA, the CDR3 is TGTGCCAGCAGGAGACAGATCATGAACACTGAAGCTTTCTTT.

This clonotype was detected ten times or more. The chain carries TRBV2 and TRBJ1-1; tentatively, D is TRBD1 (5 bases). This CDR3 has 14 amino acids. Trimming stripped 6 bases from V and 2 bases from J, with 13 bases between. Germline V gene sequence: CDR1 SNHLY, CDR2 FYNNEI. CDR3 loop: CASSGTGGNTEAFF. CDR3 coding DNA: TGTGCCAGCAGCGGGACCGGGGGAAACACTGAAGCTTTCTTT.

This clonotype was counted at least ten times. The chain joins TRBV30 to TRBJ2-5, with 10 bases fitting TRBD1. The length of the CDR3 is 13 residues. CDR1 and CDR2 from the germline V gene are GTSNPN and SVGIG (reference sequence). V lost 3 bases to trimming and J lost 4 bases; unmatched junction nucleotides: 2. CDR3 in amino acids: CAWSWTGGETQYF. As DNA, the CDR3 is TGTGCCTGGAGCTGGACAGGGGGAGAGACCCAGTACTTC.